This T cell receptor (beta chain) was captured in a study of CD8+CD57+ T cells in acquired aplastic anemia. Study-level information: Sorted CD4+ and CD8+ cells gave an average of approximately 3.1 ug of DNA. Regarding the study as a whole: Common to patients and controls were roughly 30 CD8+ CDR3 sequences.

Investigators profiled TCR beta VDJ and CDR3 from genomic DNA template. TCRdb reprocessed the reads with MiXCR, giving one entry per CDR3 protein. The sample carries 150,000 to 200,000 distinct CDR3 sequences, roughly 50% recorded once. To note about this clonotype: Its antigen is as yet unknown.

V lost 2 bases and J 2 bases, leaving 12 bases between the germline ends. The CDR3 sequence is 15 residues long. Germline CDR1 reads ENHRY; CDR2 reads SYGVKD. Sequenced patients had shown CD8+CD57+ cell expansion by flow cytometry. Each of the patients presented with severe acquired aplastic anemia. When blood sampling took place, the patients had received no therapy. This clonotype was sampled from a human donor with aplastic anemia. Sequencing was carried out using sorted CD4+, CD8+, or CD8+CD57+ T cells (not recorded which) from PBMCs. The chain uses TRBV10-3 and TRBJ1-2, with D perhaps matching TRBD1 (5 bases). CDR3 sequence reads: CAISENRSPNYGYTF. The CDR3 DNA sequence: TGTGCCATCAGTGAGAACAGGAGCCCAAACTATGGCTACACCTTC.